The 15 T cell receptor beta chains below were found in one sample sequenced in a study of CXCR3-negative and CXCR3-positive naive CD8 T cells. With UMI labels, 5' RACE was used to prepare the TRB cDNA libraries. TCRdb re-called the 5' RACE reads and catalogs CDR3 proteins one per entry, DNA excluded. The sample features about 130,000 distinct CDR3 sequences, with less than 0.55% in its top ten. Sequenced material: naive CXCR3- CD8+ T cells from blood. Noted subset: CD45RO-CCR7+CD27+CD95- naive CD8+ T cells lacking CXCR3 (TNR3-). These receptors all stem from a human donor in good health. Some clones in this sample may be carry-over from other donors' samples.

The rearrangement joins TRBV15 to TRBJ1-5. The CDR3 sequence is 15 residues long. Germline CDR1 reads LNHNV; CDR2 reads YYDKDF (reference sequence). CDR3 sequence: CATSRDGQINQPQHF.

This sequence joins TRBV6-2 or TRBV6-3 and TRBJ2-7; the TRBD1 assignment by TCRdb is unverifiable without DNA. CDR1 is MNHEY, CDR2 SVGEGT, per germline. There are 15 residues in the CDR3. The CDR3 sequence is CASREQGAISYEQYF.

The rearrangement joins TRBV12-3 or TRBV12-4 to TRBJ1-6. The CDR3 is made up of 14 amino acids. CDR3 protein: CASSLTTRSSPLHF.

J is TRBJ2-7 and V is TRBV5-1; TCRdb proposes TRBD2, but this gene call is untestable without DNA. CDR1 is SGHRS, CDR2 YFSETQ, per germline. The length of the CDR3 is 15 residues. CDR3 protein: CASSWSGGSPHEQYF.

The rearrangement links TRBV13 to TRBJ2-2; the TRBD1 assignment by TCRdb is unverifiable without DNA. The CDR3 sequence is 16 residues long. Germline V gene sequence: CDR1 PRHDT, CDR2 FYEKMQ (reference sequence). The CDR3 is CASSSWPGPNTGELFF.

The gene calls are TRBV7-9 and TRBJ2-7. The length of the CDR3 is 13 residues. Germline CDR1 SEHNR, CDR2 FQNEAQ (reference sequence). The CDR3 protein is CASSSTASYEQYF.

CDR3 amino acids: CASSTGVWYNEQFF. The rearrangement uses TRBV19 and TRBJ2-1. The CDR3 sequence is 14 residues long. Germline V gene data show CDR1 as LNHDA and CDR2 as SQIVND (reference sequence).

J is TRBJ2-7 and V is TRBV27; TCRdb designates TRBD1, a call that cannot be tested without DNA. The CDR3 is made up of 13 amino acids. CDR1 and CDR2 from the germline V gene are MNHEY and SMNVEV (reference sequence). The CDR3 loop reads CASSSNGGYEQYF.

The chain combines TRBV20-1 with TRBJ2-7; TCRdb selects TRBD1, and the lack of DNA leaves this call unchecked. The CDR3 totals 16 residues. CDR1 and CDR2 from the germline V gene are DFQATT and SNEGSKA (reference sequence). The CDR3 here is CSARDSFRTAAGEQYF.

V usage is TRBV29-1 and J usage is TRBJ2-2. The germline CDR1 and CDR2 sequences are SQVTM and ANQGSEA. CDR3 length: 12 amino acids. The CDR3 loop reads CSVGLWGGELFF.

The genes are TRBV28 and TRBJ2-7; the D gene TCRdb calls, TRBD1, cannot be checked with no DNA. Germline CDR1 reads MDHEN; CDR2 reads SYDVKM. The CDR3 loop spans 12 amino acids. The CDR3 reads CASSSHPPEQYF.

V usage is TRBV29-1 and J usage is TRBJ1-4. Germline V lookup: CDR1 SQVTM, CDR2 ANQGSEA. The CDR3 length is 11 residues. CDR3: CSVDLGEKLFF.

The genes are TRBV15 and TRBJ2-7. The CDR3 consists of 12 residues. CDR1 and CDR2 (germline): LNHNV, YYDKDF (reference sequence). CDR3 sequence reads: CATSSDLYEQYF.

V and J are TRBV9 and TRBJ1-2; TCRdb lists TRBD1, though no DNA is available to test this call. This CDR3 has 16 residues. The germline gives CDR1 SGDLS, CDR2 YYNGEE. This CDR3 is CASSVGRTGYNYGYTF.

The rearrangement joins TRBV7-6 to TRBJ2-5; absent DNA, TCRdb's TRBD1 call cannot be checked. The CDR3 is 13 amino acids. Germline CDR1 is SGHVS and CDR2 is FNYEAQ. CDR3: CASSLQGWQTQYF.